Below are 11 T cell receptor beta chains sequenced from a single sample in a study of T cell responses to AZD1222 COVID-19 vaccine. The repertoire was sequenced with immunoSEQ multiplex PCR; TCRdb's copy has only in-frame clones and lacks some. Found here are 150,000 or so clones, 92% of them singletons; the top ten hold 3.5% to 4.5%. The input for sequencing was peripheral blood, taken on day 0 of AZD1222 vaccination. The source is an adult in good health.

The V and J genes are TRBV27 and TRBJ1-4; D is unresolved. Germline loops: CDR1 MNHEY, CDR2 SMNVEV (reference sequence). CDR3 size: 13 residues. V lost 10 bases to trimming and J lost 3 bases, with 12 bases between them. The CDR3 region is CATAVTSNEKLFF. The CDR3 DNA follows: TGTGCCACCGCGGTGACATCTAATGAAAAACTGTTTTTT.

The chain couples TRBV28 to TRBJ1-4; D remains ambiguous. V was shortened by 7 bases and J by 1 base, with 13 bases between the two germline ends. Germline CDR1 reads MDHEN; CDR2 reads SYDVKM. There are 15 residues in the CDR3. CDR3 amino acids: CASTNGLGTNEKLFF. In DNA form, the CDR3 reads TGTGCCAGCACCAATGGGCTGGGAACTAATGAAAAACTGTTTTTT.

This chain links TRBV28 with TRBJ1-2, with a weak D call TRBD1 (5 bases). Germline-derived CDR1 and CDR2 are MDHEN and SYDVKM. This CDR3 is built from 13 residues. V was clipped by 2 bases and J by 6 bases, with 10 bases between them. The CDR3 region is CASSLQGAHGYTF. DNA for the CDR3: TGTGCCAGCAGTTTACAGGGAGCCCATGGCTACACCTTC.

The chain employs TRBV6-2 or TRBV6-3 and TRBJ1-1; D gene uncertain. The CDR3 consists of 14 residues. V lost 2 bases and J 0 bases, leaving 7 bases between the germline ends. The germline V gene has CDR1 MNHEY and CDR2 SVGEGT. The CDR3 sequence: CASSYPGVNTEAFF. The CDR3 DNA follows: TGTGCCAGCAGTTACCCTGGGGTGAACACTGAAGCTTTCTTT.

The chain has TRBV6-5 and TRBJ2-5; the match to TRBD1 covers 10 bases. The CDR3 is 13 amino acids. V lost 7 bases, J lost 7 bases, and 6 bases stayed unmatched. Germline assignment: CDR1 MNHEY and CDR2 SVGAGI. CDR3 sequence (DNA): TGTGCCAGCATCGGACAGGGGGTCGGGACCCAGTACTTC. Its protein is CASIGQGVGTQYF.

CDR3 residues: CASSAQGVQPQHF. CDR3 bases: TGTGCCAGTAGTGCGCAGGGGGTGCAGCCCCAGCATTTT. This chain connects TRBV19 to TRBJ1-5; 7 bases line up with TRBD1. V gave up 5 bases and J gave up 7 bases; unmatched junction bases: 5. The CDR3 runs to 13 residues. Germline V gene sequence: CDR1 LNHDA, CDR2 SQIVND (reference sequence).

This sequence joins TRBV3-1 (or the pseudogene TRBV3-2) and TRBJ2-1; 13 bases agree with TRBD2. The ends lost 4 bases at V and 13 bases at J; junction bases unmatched: 13. The CDR3 has 16 amino acids. From germline, CDR1 is LGHDT and CDR2 YNNKEL (reference sequence). The CDR3 nucleotides read TGTGCCAGCAGCCCCAGGAAGGGGACTAGCGGGAAGGGACAGTTCTTC. This translates into CASSPRKGTSGKGQFF.

As to this clone: The same CDR3 arises from other DNA sequences in this sample as well. The V and J genes are TRBV19 and TRBJ1-1; TRBD1 is a possible D gene (5 bases). CDR1 and CDR2 (germline): LNHDA, SQIVND (reference sequence). The ends were cut back, 3 bases at V and 4 bases at J, with 9 bases in the middle. The CDR3 has 13 amino acids. DNA for the CDR3: TGTGCCAGTAGTATCGTCGGGGGCACTGAAGCTTTCTTT. Amino acid sequence: CASSIVGGTEAFF.

V and J are TRBV18 and TRBJ1-1; maybe TRBD1 (6 bases). V shed 2 bases and J shed 5 bases, with 15 bases lying between them. CDR1 is KGHSH, CDR2 LQKENI, per germline. The CDR3 loop spans 15 amino acids. The CDR3 DNA sequence: TGTGCCAGCTCACCAAAGAATGAGGGGGGTACTGAAGCTTTCTTT. It encodes CASSPKNEGGTEAFF. The full variable domain, in which reference TRBV18 and TRBJ1-1 provide the parts outside the CDR3, is NAGVMQNPRHLVRRRGQEARLRCSPMKGHSHVYWYRQLPEEGLKFMVYLQKENIIDESGMPKERFSAEFPKEGPSILRIQQVVRGDSAAYFCASSPKNEGGTEAFFGQGTRLTVV.

The V call is TRBV28, the J call TRBJ1-2; a weak D match, TRBD1 (5 bases). The V gene lost 5 bases and the J gene lost 9 bases, with 22 bases spanning the gap. CDR3 length: 15 amino acids. CDR1 is MDHEN and CDR2 is SYDVKM in the germline V gene. This chain's CDR3 is CASSPSHLRGMRYTF. Here the CDR3 DNA reads TGTGCCAGCAGTCCGAGCCACCTCCGGGGCATGCGCTACACCTTC.

V is TRBV6-5 and J is TRBJ1-5; D might be TRBD1 (6 bases). The germline V gene has CDR1 MNHEY and CDR2 SVGAGI. V gave up 5 bases and J gave up 5 bases, with 16 bases separating them. The CDR3 is 15 amino acids. CDR3 DNA: TGTGCCAGCAGTCCATACCTACAGGGAGATCAGCCCCAGCATTTT. Translation: CASSPYLQGDQPQHF.